This TCR beta chain was documented in a study of T cell responses to AZD1222 COVID-19 vaccine. Using immunoSEQ multiplex PCR, the repertoire was profiled, and TCRdb retains in-frame clones only, with some absent. The table lists about 150,000 clones, around 92% of them singletons. The CDR3 consists of 12 residues. V lost 4 bases and J lost 6, with 11 bases in between. Germline V gene data show CDR1 as SGHRS and CDR2 as YFSETQ. This material consisted of peripheral blood, taken on day 0 of AZD1222 vaccination. The sequence derives from an adult in good health. The gene calls are TRBV5-1 and TRBJ2-7; TRBD2 might be the D (5 bases). The CDR3 DNA sequence: TGCGCCAGCAGCCGGGGAAACCTCGAGCAGTACTTC. It encodes CASSRGNLEQYF.